A selection of T cell receptor beta chains follows, all from one sample in a study of OX40 agonist ivuxolimab in advanced cancers. Method: immunoSEQ multiplex PCR; TCRdb's copy keeps in-frame clones and lacks some. The table shows approximately 91,000 clones, with approximately 90% occurring only once. Material: CD4+ or CD8+ T cells sorted from blood, obtained in a trial of the OX40 agonist ivuxolimab. The receptors come from an adult with an advanced solid tumor such as melanoma, head and neck, liver or kidney cancer. The CDR3 runs from the conserved cysteine through the conserved F or W. The D gene is left open where the match is weak. The size entry is marked missing in some rows and otherwise reads once, few, many or a size class.

>TRBV5-4|TRBJ2-1|-|TRBD1
CASSWGQGVRNEQFF
TGTGCCAGCAGCTGGGGACAGGGAGTGAGGAATGAGCAGTTCTTC
>TRBV27|TRBJ1-3|once|-
CASSTRVSGNTIYF
TGTGCCAGCAGTACCAGGGTCTCTGGAAACACCATATATTTT
>TRBV15|TRBJ2-3|-|-
CATSSDTWADTQYF
TGTGCCACCAGCAGTGACACTTGGGCGGATACGCAGTATTTT
>TRBV5-1|TRBJ1-1|-|-
CASSTTEMNTEAFF
TGCGCCAGCAGCACAACTGAGATGAACACTGAAGCTTTCTTT
>TRBV4-3|TRBJ1-2|-|-
CASSQAAAVDGYTF
TGCGCCAGCAGCCAAGCGGCAGCGGTAGATGGCTACACCTTC
>TRBV9|TRBJ2-2|-|-
CASSATGTANTGELFF
TGTGCCAGCAGCGCCACCGGGACGGCTAACACCGGGGAGCTGTTTTTT
>TRBV28|TRBJ1-3|-|TRBD1
CASSPGQGENTIYF
TGTGCCAGCAGTCCCGGACAGGGGGAAAACACCATATATTTT
>TRBV5-4|TRBJ2-5|-|TRBD2
CASRVGLAGGEETQYF
TGTGCCAGCAGAGTGGGACTAGCGGGGGGGGAGGAGACCCAGTACTTC
>TRBV2|TRBJ1-2|-|TRBD1
CASSVGQGNYGYTF
TGTGCCAGCAGTGTAGGACAGGGTAACTATGGCTACACCTTC
>TRBV7-8|TRBJ1-4|-|-
CASSLQWEARLFF
TGTGCCAGCAGCTTACAATGGGAAGCGAGACTGTTTTTT
>TRBV27|TRBJ1-1|-|-
CASGRGGTEAFF
TGTGCCAGCGGTAGGGGGGGCACTGAAGCTTTCTTT
>TRBV6-1|TRBJ2-2|once|TRBD1
CASRDRGDTGELFF
TGTGCCAGCAGGGACAGGGGTGACACCGGGGAGCTGTTTTTT
>TRBV7-2|TRBJ2-5|-|-
CASSSMRGQETQYF
TGTGCCAGCAGCTCGATGAGGGGGCAAGAGACCCAGTACTTC
>TRBV19|TRBJ2-6|once|-
CASSMTFSSSGANVLTF
TGTGCCAGTAGTATGACTTTTTCCAGCTCTGGGGCCAACGTCCTGACTTTC
>TRBV6-5|TRBJ2-7|-|-
CASSPTLLRTYEQYF
TGTGCCAGCAGTCCGACACTCCTTCGCACCTACGAGCAGTACTTC
>TRBV28|TRBJ2-7|-|-
CASTGGIGFSSYEQYF
TGTGCCAGCACCGGAGGAATAGGTTTTAGCTCCTACGAGCAGTACTTC
>TRBV18|TRBJ2-3|-|-
CASSPPGSSDTQYF
TGTGCCAGCTCACCACCCGGAAGCTCAGATACGCAGTATTTT
>TRBV15|TRBJ1-4|once|-
CATSRERGADEKLFF
TGTGCCACCAGCAGAGAAAGGGGGGCGGATGAAAAACTGTTTTTT
>TRBV18|TRBJ2-7|-|-
CASTQGASSYEQYF
TGTGCCAGCACCCAAGGGGCGAGCTCCTACGAGCAGTACTTC
>TRBV10-3|TRBJ1-2|-|-
CAISEGQGGYTF
TGTGCCATCAGTGAGGGGCAAGGGGGCTACACCTTC
>TRBV4-2|TRBJ2-2|-|TRBD2
CASSQDETSGGVTGELFF
TGTGCCAGCAGCCAAGACGAGACTAGTGGGGGGGTAACCGGGGAGCTGTTTTTT
>TRBV4-1|TRBJ1-1|-|-
CASSPLTLLLNTEAFF
TGCGCCAGCAGCCCGCTCACCCTCCTTCTGAACACTGAAGCTTTCTTT
>TRBV5-1|TRBJ2-3|once|-
CASSLVPSSTDTQYF
TGCGCCAGCAGCTTGGTGCCATCTAGCACAGATACGCAGTATTTT
>TRBV10-1|TRBJ2-2|-|-
CASSESHRQTNTGELFF
TGCGCCAGCAGTGAGTCCCACCGACAGACGAACACCGGGGAGCTGTTTTTT
>TRBV20-1|TRBJ1-2|-|TRBD1
CSVQGGGGYTF
TGCAGTGTACAGGGGGGAGGAGGCTACACCTTC
>TRBV10-1|TRBJ1-2|-|TRBD1
CANRQGNYGYTF
TGCGCCAACAGACAGGGGAACTATGGCTACACCTTC
>TRBV7-2|TRBJ2-7|-|-
CASSLAPDWTYEQYF
TGTGCCAGCAGCTTAGCGCCGGACTGGACCTACGAGCAGTACTTC
>TRBV7-2|TRBJ1-2|-|-
CASSHRAGSDYGYTF
TGTGCCAGCAGCCATAGGGCAGGGTCTGACTATGGCTACACCTTC
>TRBV5-4|TRBJ2-3|-|-
CASSLEGDTQYF
TGTGCCAGCAGCTTGGAGGGTGATACGCAGTATTTT
>TRBV2|TRBJ1-5|few|TRBD1
CASTRDRGNNQPQHF
TGTGCCAGCACCCGGGACAGGGGCAACAATCAGCCCCAGCATTTT
>TRBV6-1|TRBJ2-2|-|-
CAGARAIANTGELFF
TGTGCCGGCGCCAGGGCTATCGCGAACACCGGGGAGCTGTTTTTT
>TRBV9|TRBJ2-3|-|TRBD1
CASSVSGTGVTDTQYF
TGTGCCAGCAGCGTGTCCGGGACAGGGGTCACAGATACGCAGTATTTT
>TRBV2|TRBJ2-3|-|-
CATTGVSDTQYF
TGTGCCACCACGGGGGTTTCAGATACGCAGTATTTT
>TRBV7-2|TRBJ1-2|-|-
CASSLGGITVYGYTF
TGTGCCAGCAGCTTAGGCGGTATTACAGTTTATGGCTACACCTTC
>TRBV25-1|TRBJ1-1|-|-
CASSDSTANSEAFF
TGTGCCAGCAGTGACTCGACAGCAAATTCTGAAGCTTTCTTT
>TRBV25-1|TRBJ1-4|-|TRBD1
CASSGQSGQGKEKLFF
TGTGCCAGCAGTGGACAGTCGGGACAGGGGAAGGAAAAACTGTTTTTT
>TRBV6-1|TRBJ1-2|-|TRBD1
CASSDQPTGGAGYTF
TGTGCCAGCAGTGACCAACCTACAGGGGGAGCTGGCTACACCTTC
>TRBV5-4|TRBJ1-3|-|-
CASSFGSTGNTIYF
TGTGCCAGCAGCTTTGGGTCCACCGGAAACACCATATATTTT
>TRBV19|TRBJ2-1|once|TRBD2
CASRRGWWLAGGSSYNEQFF
TGTGCCAGTAGACGAGGCTGGTGGCTAGCGGGGGGAAGCTCCTACAATGAGCAGTTCTTC
>TRBV12-5|TRBJ2-7|once|TRBD1
CASGIDRAYEQYF
TGTGCTAGTGGTATCGACAGGGCCTACGAGCAGTACTTC
>TRBV28|TRBJ1-5|-|TRBD1
CASSIGQGYNQPQHF
TGTGCCAGCAGTATTGGACAGGGATACAATCAGCCCCAGCATTTT
>TRBV11-3|TRBJ2-3|-|-
CASSLGRRTDTQYF
TGTGCCAGCAGCTTGGGACGCCGCACAGATACGCAGTATTTT
>TRBV5-1|TRBJ1-1|-|-
CACRQSNTEAFF
TGCGCCTGTAGACAGTCGAACACTGAAGCTTTCTTT
>TRBV18|TRBJ1-1|once|TRBD1
CASSPMTGTNTEAFF
TGTGCCAGCTCACCTATGACAGGGACGAACACTGAAGCTTTCTTT
>TRBV5-6|TRBJ2-5|-|-
CASSRPGNQETQYF
TGTGCCAGCAGCCGCCCGGGGAACCAAGAGACCCAGTACTTC
>TRBV19|TRBJ2-1|-|-
CASTRTSRDEQFF
TGTGCCAGTACGAGGACGTCGCGGGATGAGCAGTTCTTC
>TRBV14|TRBJ2-3|few|-
CASSQDPRLVTDTQYF
TGTGCCAGCAGCCAAGACCCTCGACTAGTCACAGATACGCAGTATTTT
>TRBV7-2|TRBJ2-4|-|TRBD1
CASSPGQGIAKNIQYF
TGTGCCAGCAGCCCCGGACAGGGGATAGCCAAAAACATTCAGTACTTC
>TRBV29-1|TRBJ2-3|-|-
CSVASDTQYF
TGCAGCGTTGCCTCAGATACGCAGTATTTT
>TRBV29-1|TRBJ1-3|-|-
CSVYRLEGNTIYF
TGCAGCGTGTACAGGTTGGAGGGAAACACCATATATTTT
>TRBV19|TRBJ2-4|-|-
CASSIDLWNLAKNIQYF
TGTGCCAGTAGTATAGATCTTTGGAATCTAGCCAAAAACATTCAGTACTTC
>TRBV2|TRBJ2-5|-|-
CASRGGETQYF
TGTGCCTCCCGTGGTGGGGAGACCCAGTACTTC
>TRBV4-1|TRBJ1-2|-|-
CASSRLIGGPGGYTF
TGCGCCAGCAGCCGCCTGATCGGGGGGCCGGGTGGCTACACCTTC
>TRBV4-2|TRBJ1-2|few|-
CASSQATNYGYTF
TGTGCCAGCAGCCAAGCCACTAACTATGGCTACACCTTC
>TRBV5-1|TRBJ2-3|-|-
CASGPGISTGTQYF
TGCGCCAGCGGCCCGGGAATCTCAACAGGTACGCAGTATTTT
>TRBV19|TRBJ2-7|-|TRBD1
CASSTTRDRGRRTYEQYF
TGTGCCAGTAGTACTACGAGGGACAGGGGGCGCAGGACCTACGAGCAGTACTTC
>TRBV6-5|TRBJ1-1|-|-
CATRRNTEAFF
TGTGCCACCCGCCGGAACACTGAAGCTTTCTTT